The sequence of this TCR beta chain was determined in a study of molecular identifiers for immune sequencing clone quantification. The CDR3 totals 14 residues. Between the trimmed V and J ends, which lost 5 bases and 3 bases, there was a span of 14 bases. Germline loops: CDR1 SEHNR, CDR2 FQNEAQ (reference sequence). It was from roughly 21,000 to 960,000 sorted cells, with 10%, 30% or 50% RNA, that naive CD8 libraries came. The authors gated naive CD8 T cells as CD8+CD4-CCR7+CD45RA+ for sorting. TCRdb used MiXCR to reprocess the PCR reads, holding one entry per CDR3 protein. Of about 640,000 distinct CDR3 sequences in the sample, 15% to 20% are singletons; the top ten hold 0.7% to 1%. General study points: Jurkat TCR RNA spiked in from one cell reportedly remained identifiable amid about a million naive cells. Over 97% of effector molecules, yet under 1% of naive-cell molecules, were held by clones above 20 RNA copies.

This clonotype was found a few times. No antigen is known for it. This sequence originates from a human donor in good health. Some libraries in this study had Jurkat cell RNA spiked in. The gene calls are TRBV7-9 and TRBJ2-7; D gene uncertain. Sequenced sample: naive CD8+ T cells from blood, with Jurkat cell RNA spiked in. As for subset: FACS-sorted CD8+CD4-CCR7+CD45RA+ naive T cells. This chain's CDR3 is CASSLTGQNYEQYF. The CDR3 DNA reads as TGTGCCAGCAGCCTAACCGGGCAGAACTACGAGCAGTACTTC.